This T cell receptor beta chain came from a study of OX40 agonist ivuxolimab in advanced cancers. Study-level results: The specificity for antigen of the expanded peripheral T cells was not determined. By week 6 at 0.1 to 3.0 mg/kg, blood CD4+ and CD8+ T cells had expanded clonally.

Concerning this clone itself: Its antigen remains unknown.

Data came from immunoSEQ multiplex PCR; TCRdb stores just in-frame clones and leaves some out. The data contain almost 65,000 clones, roughly 80% of them singletons. This TCR derives from an adult with an advanced solid tumor such as melanoma, head and neck, liver or kidney cancer. The material was CD4+ or CD8+ T cells sorted from blood, obtained in a trial of the OX40 agonist ivuxolimab.

CDR3 nucleotide sequence: TGTGCCAGCAGTGTACTGTCTACCTACGAGCAGTACTTC. It codes for CASSVLSTYEQYF. The gene calls are TRBV2 and TRBJ2-7; unclear D gene. The CDR3 is 13 amino acids. The germline gives CDR1 SNHLY, CDR2 FYNNEI. Trimming stripped 4 bases from V and 2 bases from J, with 9 bases between.